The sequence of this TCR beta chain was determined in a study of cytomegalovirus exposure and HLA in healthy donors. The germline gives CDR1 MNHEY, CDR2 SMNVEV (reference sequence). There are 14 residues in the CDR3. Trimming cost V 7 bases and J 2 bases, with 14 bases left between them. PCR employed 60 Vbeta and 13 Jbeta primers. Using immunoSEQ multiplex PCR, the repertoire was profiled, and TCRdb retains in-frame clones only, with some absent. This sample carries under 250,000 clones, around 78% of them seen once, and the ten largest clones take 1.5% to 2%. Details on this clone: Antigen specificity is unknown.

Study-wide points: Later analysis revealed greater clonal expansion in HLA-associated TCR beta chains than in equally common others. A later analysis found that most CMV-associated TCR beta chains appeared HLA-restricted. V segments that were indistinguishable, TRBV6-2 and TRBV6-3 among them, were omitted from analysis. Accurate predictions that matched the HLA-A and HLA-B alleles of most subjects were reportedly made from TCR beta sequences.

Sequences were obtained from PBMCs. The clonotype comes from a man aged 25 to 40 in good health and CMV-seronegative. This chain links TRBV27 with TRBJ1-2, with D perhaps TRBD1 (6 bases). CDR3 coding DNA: TGTGCCAGCACCCCCTCAGGGACAAACTATGGCTACACCTTC. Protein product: CASTPSGTNYGYTF.